This T cell receptor beta chain comes out of a study of blood T cell repertoires in COVID-19. V dropped 4 bases and J dropped 0 bases, with 11 bases sitting between them. The CDR3 loop spans 15 amino acids. Looked up from germline, CDR1 is ENHRY and CDR2 is SYGVKD. Profiling relied on immunoSEQ multiplex PCR, and the TCRdb table lists in-frame clones only, not all of them. The profile covers under 250,000 clones, with approximately 85% appearing a single time and over 9% taken by the ten largest. This TCR came from an elderly man with acute or convalescent COVID-19. The chain carries TRBV10-3 and TRBJ2-3; D is perhaps TRBD1 (6 bases). Sequencing input: peripheral blood. CDR3 DNA sequence: TGTGCCATCAGTGCTTACAGGGCAAGCACAGATACGCAGTATTTT. Encoded protein: CAISAYRASTDTQYF.